Each of the 7 T cell receptor beta chains below was sequenced from the same sample in a study of cytomegalovirus exposure and HLA in healthy donors. PCR was performed using 60 Vbeta and 13 Jbeta primers. Using immunoSEQ multiplex PCR, the repertoire was profiled, and TCRdb retains in-frame clones only, with some absent. The sample includes approximately 200,000 clones, around 78% seen only once; the top ten take 1.5% to 2%. The specimen sequenced was PBMCs. The source is a man aged 30 to 39 in good health and CMV-seronegative.

V and J are TRBV7-2 and TRBJ2-3; 9 bases fit TRBD2. With V trimmed by 5 bases and J by 3 bases, 12 bases remained unmatched. This CDR3 spans 17 amino acids. Germline V gives CDR1 SGHTA, CDR2 FQGNSA. The CDR3 nucleotides are TGTGCCAGCAGCCTTCACATAGCGGGAGAGGGTACAGATACGCAGTATTTT. As protein: CASSLHIAGEGTDTQYF. Using reference TRBV7-2 and TRBJ2-3 for the parts outside the CDR3, the full variable domain is GAGVSQSPSNKVTEKGKDVELRCDPISGHTALYWYRQSLGQGLEFLIYFQGNSAPDKSGLPSDRFSAERTGGSVSTLTIQRTQQEDSAVYLCASSLHIAGEGTDTQYFGPGTRLTVL.

The rearrangement links TRBV5-4 to TRBJ1-5; D is perhaps TRBD1 (6 bases). The germline V gene encodes CDR1 SGHNT and CDR2 YYREEE (reference sequence). Between the trimmed V and J ends, which lost 2 bases and 6 bases, there was a span of 9 bases. CDR3 length equals 13 residues. The DNA of the CDR3 is TGTGCCAGCAGCTTAGGGGGTGGTCAGCCCCAGCATTTT. This translates into CASSLGGGQPQHF.

The rearrangement uses TRBV7-9 and TRBJ2-1, with TRBD2 identical over 13 bases. Trimming at V came to 2 bases and at J to 0 bases, leaving 7 bases not matched to a gene. CDR1 SEHNR and CDR2 FQNEAQ come from the germline V gene (reference sequence). CDR3 length equals 19 residues. The CDR3 reads CASSLSGLAGYGSYNEQFF. The CDR3 nucleotides are TGTGCCAGCAGCTTATCGGGACTAGCGGGATATGGCTCCTACAATGAGCAGTTCTTC.

The chain is built from TRBV2 and TRBJ2-7, with a possible D match to TRBD2 (5 bases). The V end lost 6 bases, the J end lost 0 bases, and 15 bases lay between the germline ends. The CDR3 is 15 residues long. CDR1 is SNHLY and CDR2 is FYNNEI in the germline V gene. CDR3 bases: TGTGCCAGCAGGCCTCGGACTGCGAGCTCCTACGAGCAGTACTTC. It yields the protein CASRPRTASSYEQYF.

CDR3 nucleotide sequence: TGTGCCAGCAGTGGCACAGGGTCCCCCTACGAGCAGTACTTC. Translated: CASSGTGSPYEQYF. The rearrangement uses TRBV2 and TRBJ2-7, with D perhaps TRBD1 (6 bases). This CDR3 is 14 amino acids long. Trimming shortened V by 4 bases and J by 2 bases, and 12 bases separated the two germline ends. The germline V gene encodes CDR1 SNHLY and CDR2 FYNNEI.

This sequence joins TRBV6-1 and TRBJ2-5, with 11 bases identical to TRBD2. The CDR3 length is 16 residues. V lost 4 bases, J lost 5 bases, and 9 bases stayed unmatched. The germline V gene has CDR1 MNHNS and CDR2 SASEGT. CDR3 DNA: TGTGCCAGCAGTGTGGGACTAGCGGTTAGTGGGGAGACCCAGTACTTC. Its protein product is CASSVGLAVSGETQYF.

This chain connects TRBV7-9 to TRBJ2-1; possible D gene TRBD2, 5 bases. This CDR3 is built from 14 residues. Germline CDR1 reads SEHNR; CDR2 reads FQNEAQ (reference sequence). Trimming took 2 bases from V and 4 from J, leaving 9 bases between them. CDR3: CASSLTAEYNEQFF. The CDR3 DNA is TGTGCCAGCAGCTTAACAGCGGAATACAATGAGCAGTTCTTC.